Following are 8 T cell receptor beta chains from one sample sequenced in a study of radiotherapy plus CTLA-4 blockade in lung cancer (dated by TCRdb to about 2018). Library preparation was by the immunoSEQ multiplex PCR assay. In TCRdb, the immuneACCESS table is reduced to in-frame sequences with V and J assigned. These tables do not hold every clone; where another copy was compared, an unresolved V gene accounts for under half, and the others remain unexplained. In all, the sample holds tens of thousands of clones, and more than 75% of those were seen once. The ten largest account for 28% of the sample. Sequencing was performed on peripheral blood, taken from a patient treated with radiotherapy plus ipilimumab. These receptors all stem from a human donor with non-small cell lung cancer whose response to radiotherapy plus ipilimumab could not be evaluated.

This chain uses TRBV4-2 with TRBJ2-2; 9 bases are a match to TRBD2. Germline assignment: CDR1 LGHNA and CDR2 YNFKEQ. The CDR3 runs 18 residues. V gave up 0 bases and J gave up 0 bases; unmatched junction bases: 5. The CDR3 region is CASSQERLAGTNTGELFF. CDR3 sequence (DNA): TGTGCCAGCAGCCAAGAGAGGCTAGCGGGGACGAACACCGGGGAGCTGTTTTTT.

The J gene is TRBJ1-2, the V gene TRBV6-1; D may be TRBD1 (6 bases). Germline values: CDR1 MNHNS, CDR2 SASEGT. V gave up 4 bases and J gave up 1 base, with 16 bases separating them. The length of the CDR3 is 16 residues. The CDR3 spells CASSGAPGTHNYGYTF. The CDR3 nucleotides read TGTGCCAGCAGTGGGGCCCCCGGGACACATAACTATGGCTACACCTTC.

This clone was seen a single time. This chain uses TRBV6-5 with TRBJ1-2, with unresolved D. The CDR3 extends over 12 amino acids. Germline V CDR1 and CDR2: MNHEY, SVGAGI. Trimming removed 4 bases from V and 4 bases from J, with 7 bases in between. The CDR3 spells CASSSRSYGYTF. The CDR3 nucleotides are TGTGCCAGCAGTTCCCGGTCCTATGGCTACACCTTC.

This clone showed up just once. This chain connects TRBV28 to TRBJ2-7, with 9 bases aligning to TRBD1. The CDR3 spans 16 residues. Per germline, CDR1 MDHEN and CDR2 SYDVKM. V shed 5 bases and J 4 bases; nucleotides not matched to a gene: 12. CDR3 residues: CASSIYRGLSSYEQYF. The CDR3, as DNA: TGTGCCAGCAGTATCTACAGGGGGCTCAGCTCTTACGAGCAGTACTTC.

The chain links TRBV6-5 to TRBJ2-7, with D possibly matching TRBD1 (5 bases). The ends were cut back, 2 bases at V and 7 bases at J, with 12 bases in the middle. Germline CDR1 reads MNHEY; CDR2 reads SVGAGI. This CDR3 is built from 13 residues. CDR3: CASSYVGAGEQYF. The CDR3 coding sequence is TGTGCCAGCAGTTACGTAGGGGCAGGGGAGCAGTACTTC.

The rearrangement uses TRBV28 and TRBJ2-5, with TRBD2 matching over 10 bases. The germline V gene encodes CDR1 MDHEN and CDR2 SYDVKM. The CDR3 totals 16 residues. V dropped 1 base and J dropped 5; count of bases not matched to a gene: 7. In nucleotides, the CDR3 is TGTGCCAGCAGTTTATCGAGCGGGAGGGCCGCGGAGACCCAGTACTTC. Amino acids: CASSLSSGRAAETQYF.

J is TRBJ1-5 and V is TRBV2, with 10 bases matching TRBD1. The CDR3 runs 15 residues. V lost 3 bases, J lost 7 bases, and 6 bases stayed unmatched. The germline gives CDR1 SNHLY, CDR2 FYNNEI. Written as DNA, the CDR3 is TGTGCCAGCAGTGATTGGGACAGGGGTGTCCAGCCCCAGCATTTT. Residues: CASSDWDRGVQPQHF.

The chain recombines TRBV7-8 with TRBJ1-2; 9 nucleotides align to TRBD1. The germline V gene has CDR1 SGHVS and CDR2 FQNEAQ. The CDR3 consists of 14 residues. J was trimmed by 8 bases and V by 1 base; bases with no gene match: 5. CDR3 in DNA: TGTGCCAGCAGCTTAGGGACAGGGGAGCGAGGCTACACCTTC. This gives the protein CASSLGTGERGYTF.